This T cell receptor (beta chain) was captured by sequencing in a study of blood T cells in healthy people across ages. This clonotype was recorded at least ten times. What it binds is not known. Per germline, CDR1 SGHTA and CDR2 FQGNSA. CDR3 length: 15 amino acids. J lost 4 bases, V lost 0 bases, and 5 bases had no gene match. PCR was performed a second time for about 6 to 11 cycles using a sample-barcoded 5' primer and a J-beta primer mix. TCRdb re-derived calls from the 5' RACE reads in MiXCR, one entry per CDR3 protein. The data contain some 710,000 distinct CDR3 sequences, around 45% of them singletons. General study points: Whereas aged donors had fewer naive CD4+ cells, long-lived donors had more of them and higher diversity.

This clonotype was sampled from a man aged 80 or over in good health. The chain combines TRBV7-2 with TRBJ2-5; 7 bases agree with TRBD2. Input material: blood. The CDR3 DNA is TGTGCCAGCAGCTTAGCTCGGACTAGAGGAGAGACCCAGTACTTC. Translation: CASSLARTRGETQYF.